This T cell receptor beta chain originates from a study of shared clonotypes between healthy human individuals. The CDR3 has 13 amino acids. Germline values: CDR1 MNHEY, CDR2 SVGAGI. V was pared by 4 bases and J by 1 base, with 7 bases between. Positive CCR7 selection of CD45RO-negative cells yielded the naive CD8 cells, and terminally differentiated effector memory CD45RA+ cells were excluded. This clone is a singleton in its sample. Genomic DNA belonging to each subset was distributed in equal measure over several immunoSEQ plates. This table comes from immunoSEQ multiplex PCR, and its TCRdb copy is limited to in-frame clones, with some not included. The data show about 2.1 million clones, with 85% to 95% seen just once and 1.7% held by the top ten.

The specimen sequenced was naive CD8+ T cells from PBMCs. The chain uses TRBV6-5 and TRBJ1-1; D is unclear. This receptor was obtained from a man aged 18 to 35 in good health. Some clones in this sample may be carry-over from other donors' samples. CDR3 DNA sequence: TGTGCCAGCAGTTTTGGGCAGAACACTGAAGCTTTCTTT. This translates into CASSFGQNTEAFF.